A selection of T cell receptor beta chains follows, all from one sample in a study of T-cell memory formation after mild COVID-19. Each CDR3 protein gets one entry after TCRdb re-called the 5' RACE reads with MiXCR. The sample records hundreds of thousands of distinct CDR3 sequences, around 21% being singletons. The sequencing input was PBMCs or a T cell subset sorted from them (not recorded which). These receptors were collected from an adult woman who had mild COVID-19 (a few samples of this study predate the infection). Cell type and time point are not known. Each CDR3 is given with its conserved first and last residue. Each record gives: V gene, clone size, D gene, J gene, CDR3 DNA, CDR3 protein. D genes are given only for firm matches. Only some rows state a clone size, as once, few, many or a class for expanded clones.

TRBV5-1,.,TRBD1,TRBJ1-2,TGCGCCAGCACAACCGGGACAGGACTCCAGGATGGCTACACCTTC,CASTTGTGLQDGYTF
TRBV29-1,few,.,TRBJ1-2,TGCAGCGTTCTCGGGGAACTAACAGGGAACTATGGCTACACCTTC,CSVLGELTGNYGYTF
TRBV4-3,few,.,TRBJ2-7,TGCGCCAGCAGCCAAGGAACTAACGCGTACGAGCAGTACTTC,CASSQGTNAYEQYF
TRBV6-4,once,.,TRBJ2-3,TGTGCCAGCAGTGAAGGATTGAGGGAAACAGATACGCAGTATTTT,CASSEGLRETDTQYF
TRBV20-1,.,TRBD1,TRBJ1-5,TGCAGTGCCCCAGACAGGGGAGACCTCAATCAGCCCCAGCATTTT,CSAPDRGDLNQPQHF
TRBV7-9,few,.,TRBJ2-7,TGTGCCAGCAGCTTAGCGCGGGCCCCCGAGCAGTACTTC,CASSLARAPEQYF
TRBV7-3,.,.,TRBJ2-7,TGTGCCAGCAGCCCGGGACCAGACTACGAGCAGTACTTC,CASSPGPDYEQYF
TRBV9,few,TRBD1,TRBJ2-5,TGTGCCAGCAGCGTAAGAGGGGGCGAGACCCAGTACTTC,CASSVRGGETQYF
TRBV19,.,TRBD2,TRBJ2-3,TGTGCCAGTAGTAACCCCGGAGCGGGAGTGGGGGATACGCAGTATTTT,CASSNPGAGVGDTQYF
TRBV15,.,TRBD2,TRBJ2-1,TGTGCCACCAGCAGAGATCTCGGGGGGGCCTACAATGAGCAGTTCTTC,CATSRDLGGAYNEQFF
TRBV7-2,many,TRBD2,TRBJ2-1,TGTGCCAGCAGCTTGGGGGGACTACCTCTTCAAGAGCAGTTCTTC,CASSLGGLPLQEQFF
TRBV20-1,.,.,TRBJ2-3,TGCAGTGCTAGAAAAACAGATACGCAGTATTTT,CSARKTDTQYF
TRBV12-3/TRBV12-4,.,.,TRBJ1-1,TGTGCCAGCAGTAACAAGGGTGGCACTGAAGCTTTCTTT,CASSNKGGTEAFF
TRBV29-1,many,.,TRBJ2-5,TGCAGCGTTGTTGGGGGATCCAAAGAGACCCAGTACTTC,CSVVGGSKETQYF
TRBV29-1,few,.,TRBJ1-2,TGCAGCGTTCCGGACAGCGGCTACACCTTC,CSVPDSGYTF
TRBV3-1,few,.,TRBJ2-1,TGTGCCAGCAGCCCTATGACGGAGGGAAGGAGGTTCTTC,CASSPMTEGRRFF
TRBV5-1,many,.,TRBJ1-6,TGCGCCAGCAGCTTGAGGGGGGACACCTCACCCCTCCACTTT,CASSLRGDTSPLHF
TRBV5-1,.,.,TRBJ1-1,TGCGCCAGCAGCTGGGAGGGGTACACTGAAGCTTTCTTT,CASSWEGYTEAFF
TRBV12-3/TRBV12-4,many,TRBD1,TRBJ1-5,TGTGCCAGCAGTCAAACGGTCGTGGGGGACAGGGTTAGCAATCAGCCCCAGCATTTT,CASSQTVVGDRVSNQPQHF
TRBV7-6,many,TRBD1,TRBJ1-2,TGTGCCAGCAGCCTGACAGGGGGAGACGGCTACACCTTC,CASSLTGGDGYTF
TRBV7-2,.,.,TRBJ1-1,TGTGCCAGCAGCGACATGGCAGGGTCCACTGAAGCTTTCTTT,CASSDMAGSTEAFF
TRBV20-1,.,.,TRBJ2-5,TGCAGTGCCCGTGCCGAGACCCAGTACTTC,CSARAETQYF
TRBV7-3,many,TRBD2,TRBJ2-3,TGTGCCAGCAGCTTACTCCTAGCGGGAGTTGCGGATACGCAGTATTTT,CASSLLLAGVADTQYF
TRBV27,.,TRBD2,TRBJ2-7,TGTGCCAGCAGTATACCGGGACTAGCGGAATACTACGAGCAGTACTTC,CASSIPGLAEYYEQYF
TRBV12-3/TRBV12-4,.,.,TRBJ1-1,TGTGCCAGCAGCACCCGACGCGGGGGGACGAACACTGAAGCTTTCTTT,CASSTRRGGTNTEAFF
TRBV20-1,.,TRBD2,TRBJ2-3,TGCAGTGCTATGGCGGGAGGTGGTTCAGATACGCAGTATTTT,CSAMAGGGSDTQYF
TRBV7-6,many,.,TRBJ2-2,TGTGCCAGCAGCCGGACCAGGACCACCGGGGAGCTGTTTTTT,CASSRTRTTGELFF
TRBV6-1,few,TRBD1,TRBJ2-3,TGTGCCAGCAGTCTCCAGGGGGTAGTGGATACGCAGTATTTT,CASSLQGVVDTQYF
TRBV5-5,many,.,TRBJ2-3,TGTGCCAGCAGCTTTTCAGCGACAAGCACAGATACGCAGTATTTT,CASSFSATSTDTQYF
TRBV4-2,few,.,TRBJ1-2,TGTGCCAGCAGCCAAGCGACTGACGGAAACTATGGCTACACCTTC,CASSQATDGNYGYTF
TRBV3-1,.,TRBD1,TRBJ2-1,TGTGCCAGCAGCCCCGTAGCGACAGGGGACAATGAGCAGTTCTTC,CASSPVATGDNEQFF
TRBV5-6,few,.,TRBJ2-6,TGTGCCAGCAGCCCTGATTTAGGGGAGAACAACGTCCTGACTTTC,CASSPDLGENNVLTF
TRBV7-9,.,.,TRBJ1-1,TGTGCCAGCAGCTTCCCAGGGATCACTGAAGCTTTCTTT,CASSFPGITEAFF
TRBV10-3,.,.,TRBJ1-2,TGTGCCATTTCTATCCCGGGGAATGGCTACACCTTC,CAISIPGNGYTF
TRBV19,.,TRBD2,TRBJ2-1,TGTGCCAGTAGTATAGTGCTAGCGGGGGACAATGAGCAGTTCTTC,CASSIVLAGDNEQFF
TRBV6-1,.,.,TRBJ1-5,TGTGCCAGCAGTGACCTCCGGGACGCTTCCATCAATCAGCCCCAGCATTTT,CASSDLRDASINQPQHF
TRBV5-1,.,.,TRBJ2-7,TGCGCCAGCAGCTTGGTACCTTCGGGCTCCTACGAGCAGTACTTC,CASSLVPSGSYEQYF
TRBV29-1,few,TRBD1,TRBJ2-2,TGCAGCGTTGGGGGGACAGGGACCGGGGAGCTGTTTTTT,CSVGGTGTGELFF
TRBV5-5,few,.,TRBJ1-6,TGTGCCAGCAGCTTCTTCGATCCGTCGAATTCACCCCTCCACTTT,CASSFFDPSNSPLHF
TRBV3-1,.,TRBD1,TRBJ2-7,TGTGCCAGCCAGGGGGACAGGGCTACCTACGAGCAGTACTTC,CASQGDRATYEQYF
TRBV5-1,.,TRBD1,TRBJ2-7,TGCGCCAGCAGCCCGATGGGACAGGGGAACGAGCAGTACTTC,CASSPMGQGNEQYF
TRBV6-2/TRBV6-3,many,.,TRBJ2-1,TGTGCCAGCAGTCGGCCCGCCGTCGACAGCACCAGGGTAACAATTGAGCAGTTCTTC,CASSRPAVDSTRVTIEQFF